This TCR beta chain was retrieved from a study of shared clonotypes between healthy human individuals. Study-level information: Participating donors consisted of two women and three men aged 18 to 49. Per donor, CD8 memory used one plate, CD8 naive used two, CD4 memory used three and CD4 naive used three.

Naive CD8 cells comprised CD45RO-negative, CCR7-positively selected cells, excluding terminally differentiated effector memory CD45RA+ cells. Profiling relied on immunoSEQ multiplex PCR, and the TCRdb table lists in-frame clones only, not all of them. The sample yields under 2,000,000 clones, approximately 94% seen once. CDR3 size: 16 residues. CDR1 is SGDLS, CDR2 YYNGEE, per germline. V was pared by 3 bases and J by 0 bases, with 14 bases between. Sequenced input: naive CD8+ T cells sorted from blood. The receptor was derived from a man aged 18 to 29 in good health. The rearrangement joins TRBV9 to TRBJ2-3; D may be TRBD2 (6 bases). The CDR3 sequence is CASSEEWSGSTDTQYF. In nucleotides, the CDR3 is TGTGCCAGCAGCGAGGAATGGAGCGGGAGCACAGATACGCAGTATTTT.